Below, one T cell receptor beta chain is given with its context. No antigen is known for it. The CDR3 sequence is 12 residues long. Germline CDR1 and CDR2: GTSNPN and SVGIG (reference sequence). This entry belongs to a study of monozygotic twins with inflammatory bowel disease. Findings of the study overall: Healthy co-twins had higher TCRbeta inverse Simpson diversity than their IBD twins. Evidence did not back any single strong signal or clonotype linked to IBD.

Using eight separate reactions per sample, the authors generated cDNA. Reanalyzing the 5' RACE reads, TCRdb keeps one entry per CDR3 protein, without DNA. The sample holds 400,000 to 500,000 distinct CDR3 sequences. This chain joins TRBV30 and TRBJ1-1; TCRdb names TRBD1, which stays unverified in the absence of DNA. Sequenced material: blood. This TCR derives from a human donor with ulcerative colitis or Crohn's disease, or a healthy co-twin of an affected twin (not recorded which). The CDR3 sequence: CAWSVGGEKAFF.